Below are 6 T cell receptor beta chains sequenced from a single sample in a study of cytomegalovirus exposure and HLA in healthy donors. The PCR used 60 Vbeta and 13 Jbeta primers. Using immunoSEQ multiplex PCR, the repertoire was profiled, and TCRdb retains in-frame clones only, with some absent. The sample has around 170,000 clones, 60% to 85% seen once. Sequencing was carried out using PBMCs. These receptors were taken from a man aged 18-30 years in good health and CMV-seronegative.

The chain combines TRBV5-5 with TRBJ1-1; TRBD1 aligns across 8 bases. Germline CDR1 is SGHKS and CDR2 is YYEKEE (reference sequence). The CDR3 runs 13 residues. J lost 7 bases, V lost 3 bases, and 5 bases had no gene match. Written as DNA, the CDR3 is TGTGCCAGCAGCTCCGGACAGGGCGATGAAGCTTTCTTT. Encoded protein: CASSSGQGDEAFF.

The rearrangement joins TRBV6-4 to TRBJ2-1, with a tentative D call TRBD2 (7 bases). V shed 10 bases and J shed 9 bases, with 31 bases lying between them. The CDR3 is made up of 17 amino acids. The V gene's germline CDR1 is MRHNA and CDR2 SNTAGT. The CDR3, as DNA: TGTGCCACCTCTCCGGTGGGGGGGCGAATTTCGATAGGTGAGCAGTTCTTC. This encodes CATSPVGGRISIGEQFF.

The V gene is TRBV5-4, the J gene TRBJ2-7, with D perhaps matching TRBD1 (6 bases). CDR1 and CDR2 from the germline V gene are SGHNT and YYREEE (reference sequence). This CDR3 is built from 14 residues. V dropped 5 bases and J dropped 0 bases, with 12 bases sitting between them. CDR3 sequence (DNA): TGTGCCAGCAGTCTCCAGGGGAGCTCCTACGAGCAGTACTTC. It is translated as CASSLQGSSYEQYF.

The V call is TRBV9, the J call TRBJ2-3; D is undetermined. V gave up 4 bases and J gave up 0 bases, with 12 bases separating them. CDR1 and CDR2 (germline): SGDLS, YYNGEE. The length of the CDR3 is 15 residues. CDR3 loop: CASSPSRGSTDTQYF. Written as DNA, the CDR3 is TGTGCCAGCAGCCCATCCCGTGGCAGCACAGATACGCAGTATTTT.

The chain is built from TRBV5-6 and TRBJ2-1; 9 bases align to TRBD2. Germline V gene sequence: CDR1 SGHDT, CDR2 YYEEEE. The CDR3 runs to 16 residues. V lost 0 bases, J lost 9 bases, and 10 bases stayed unmatched. In nucleotides, the CDR3 is TGTGCCAGCAGCTTGGTGGGTAGCGGGGGCCCCGTTGAGCAGTTCTTC. It codes for CASSLVGSGGPVEQFF.

The chain recombines TRBV7-3 with TRBJ2-2, with 8 bases matching TRBD2. There are 14 residues in the CDR3. Germline assignment: CDR1 SGHTA and CDR2 FQGTGA. Trimming took 5 bases from V and 6 from J; bases not matched to a gene: 5. As DNA, the CDR3 is TGTGCCAGCAGCCTCACTAGCGGCCCCGGGGAGCTGTTTTTT. Its translation: CASSLTSGPGELFF.